This T cell receptor (beta chain) was obtained from a study of blood T cell repertoires in COVID-19. The CDR3 loop spans 15 amino acids. The germline CDR1 and CDR2 sequences are MDHEN and SYDVKM. V lost 5 bases and J 3 bases, leaving 14 bases between the germline ends. Repertoires were generated with immunoSEQ multiplex PCR, while TCRdb's copy carries only in-frame clones and drops some. This sample carries more than 60,000 clones, over 65% of them seen once, and the ten largest clones take 2.5% to 3%. Sample: peripheral blood. This sequence was found in a human donor with acute or convalescent COVID-19. The donor label of this sample is uncertain. The chain couples TRBV28 to TRBJ2-1; D may be TRBD2 (5 bases). DNA of the CDR3: TGTGCCAGCAGTAAAGAGTCGGGAATCTACAATGAGCAGTTCTTC. Translation: CASSKESGIYNEQFF.